Listed below are T cell receptor beta chains from one sample, sequenced in a study of blood T cell repertoires in COVID-19. TCRdb keeps only in-frame clones here, not all; method: immunoSEQ multiplex PCR. The sample records about 150,000 clones, roughly four fifths being singletons. The sequenced material came from peripheral blood. These receptors originate from a human donor with acute or convalescent COVID-19. The donor label of this sample is uncertain. CDR3s include the opening cysteine and the closing phenylalanine or tryptophan. The order of the fields is V gene, CDR3 protein.

v_gene: TRBV12-3/TRBV12-4; CDR3aa: CASSTTGNSPLHF
v_gene: TRBV4-1; CDR3aa: CASSQFTDRFQETQYF
v_gene: TRBV10-2; CDR3aa: CASSEFDNEQFF
v_gene: TRBV15; CDR3aa: CATSRDQQETQYF
v_gene: TRBV7-9; CDR3aa: CASSSQRGGRSDTQYF
v_gene: TRBV7-9; CDR3aa: CASSSQAGTANSPLHF
v_gene: TRBV12-3/TRBV12-4; CDR3aa: CASSVTNYGYTF
v_gene: TRBV6-4; CDR3aa: CASSPLPNRPGELFF
v_gene: TRBV5-1; CDR3aa: CASSLAGGRTEAFF
v_gene: TRBV27; CDR3aa: CASSLGGSIQYF
v_gene: TRBV6-2/TRBV6-3; CDR3aa: CASSYSPVFLGDRGRDEQFF
v_gene: TRBV11-2; CDR3aa: CASSPPGSGYTF
v_gene: TRBV5-4; CDR3aa: CASRRPGSDYEQYF
v_gene: TRBV11-2; CDR3aa: CASSLLPNQPQHF
v_gene: TRBV30; CDR3aa: CAWSRDRADGYTF
v_gene: TRBV6-2/TRBV6-3; CDR3aa: CASSPMGGGRETQYF
v_gene: TRBV19; CDR3aa: CASSGQGGYYGYTF
v_gene: TRBV3-1/TRBV3-2; CDR3aa: CASSPRGSSGYTF
v_gene: TRBV3-1/TRBV3-2; CDR3aa: CASSRLAGTYEQYF
v_gene: TRBV18; CDR3aa: CASSPPRQPTSGANVLTF
v_gene: TRBV30; CDR3aa: CAWSRGAGGNQPQHF
v_gene: TRBV19; CDR3aa: CASTSLRTSGVDEQYF
v_gene: TRBV20-1; CDR3aa: CSASTGEHHF
v_gene: TRBV6-1; CDR3aa: CASSEFGRTAYEQYF
v_gene: TRBV30; CDR3aa: CAWRGGEGYTF
v_gene: TRBV10-1; CDR3aa: CASAEGARNIQYF
v_gene: TRBV7-8; CDR3aa: CASSLFSIRTANNYGYTF
v_gene: TRBV11-2; CDR3aa: CASGGRNEQFF
v_gene: TRBV6-5; CDR3aa: CASRDSAGNTIYF
v_gene: TRBV7-9; CDR3aa: CASSSPPGRDHSPLHF
v_gene: TRBV6-5; CDR3aa: CASRAQGSGELFF
v_gene: TRBV7-8; CDR3aa: CASSSRGGVEQYF